This T cell receptor beta chain was observed in a study of T cell responses to AZD1222 COVID-19 vaccine. Points from the study as a whole: The donors showed a predominance of white British ancestry and of females, with possible underestimation of clonal diversity.

Comments on this clone: Its matching antigen is unknown.

CDR3 length: 15 amino acids. Germline CDR1 is KGHDR and CDR2 is SFDVKD. Trimming removed 3 bases at V and 2 bases at J, with 11 bases between. The method was immunoSEQ multiplex PCR; TCRdb's version includes in-frame clones alone and lacks a portion of them. The table shows 100,000 to 150,000 clones, with around 87% occurring only once. The V gene is TRBV24-1, the J gene TRBJ2-3; D might be TRBD1 (6 bases). The TCR comes from an adult in good health. The source material was peripheral blood, sampled on day 0 of AZD1222 vaccination. Here the CDR3 reads CATSDRQDFTDTQYF. Written as DNA, the CDR3 is TGTGCCACCAGTGATCGACAGGATTTCACAGATACGCAGTATTTT.